This is a list of T cell receptor beta chains from one sample in a study of OX40 agonist ivuxolimab in advanced cancers. Measured with immunoSEQ multiplex PCR; TCRdb has only the in-frame clones, and not every one. The sample lists tens of thousands of clones, about 88% occurring once. The sample was CD4+ or CD8+ T cells sorted from blood, taken in a trial of the OX40 agonist ivuxolimab. The receptors shown here come from an adult with an advanced solid tumor such as melanoma, head and neck, liver or kidney cancer. CDR3s include the opening cysteine and the closing phenylalanine or tryptophan. The order of the fields is clone size, J gene, V gene, CDR3 protein. Some rows mark clone size as missing; the rest say once, few, many or name a class of expanded clone.

clone_size: .; j_call: TRBJ2-2; v_call: TRBV15; cdr3_aa: CATSRDRSDGELFF
clone_size: .; j_call: TRBJ2-7; v_call: TRBV6-5; cdr3_aa: CASSYSRKGKAYEQYF
clone_size: few; j_call: TRBJ2-4; v_call: TRBV4-3; cdr3_aa: CASSQGQRENIQYF
clone_size: .; j_call: TRBJ2-4; v_call: TRBV18; cdr3_aa: CASSLSTDLDIQYF
clone_size: .; j_call: TRBJ2-2; v_call: TRBV9; cdr3_aa: CASSSDPQGVGGELFF
clone_size: .; j_call: TRBJ2-7; v_call: TRBV6-5; cdr3_aa: CASSYLAGRSHEQYF
clone_size: once; j_call: TRBJ2-5; v_call: TRBV30; cdr3_aa: CAWSVSRETQYF
clone_size: .; j_call: TRBJ2-5; v_call: TRBV5-1; cdr3_aa: CASSLDRDTARETQYF
clone_size: .; j_call: TRBJ2-2; v_call: TRBV4-1; cdr3_aa: CASSQDRTTGELFF
clone_size: .; j_call: TRBJ2-7; v_call: TRBV7-2; cdr3_aa: CASSRNPNTGETSYEQYF
clone_size: .; j_call: TRBJ1-5; v_call: TRBV19; cdr3_aa: CASRGSAGGNQPQHF
clone_size: .; j_call: TRBJ1-6; v_call: TRBV11-2; cdr3_aa: CASSLGPSVLHF
clone_size: once; j_call: TRBJ1-4; v_call: TRBV6-5; cdr3_aa: CASAMSGDRGEKLFF
clone_size: .; j_call: TRBJ2-2; v_call: TRBV27; cdr3_aa: CASSFPGIAGDTGELFF